Below are 15 T cell receptor beta chains sequenced from a single sample in a study of T cell responses to AZD1222 COVID-19 vaccine. Sequenced by immunoSEQ multiplex PCR; TCRdb stores in-frame clones only, minus some. Among tens of thousands of clones, about 74% were seen once, and the ten largest hold 27%. The starting material was peripheral blood, obtained 28 days after the second dose of the MenACWY control vaccine. These receptors were collected from an adult who received the MenACWY meningococcal vaccine as a control.

This rearrangement joins TRBV28 to TRBJ2-1; TRBD2 matches at 9 bases. J lost 8 bases, V lost 6 bases, and 11 bases had no gene match. This CDR3 has 15 residues. Germline lookup yields CDR1 MDHEN and CDR2 SYDVKM. As DNA, the CDR3 is TGTGCCAGCAGGCCCGGGACTAGCAGGGGGGATGAGCAGTTCTTC. It is translated as CASRPGTSRGDEQFF.

The J gene is TRBJ1-3, the V gene TRBV7-9, with D hard to call. The CDR3 runs 13 residues. Germline V gene sequence: CDR1 SEHNR, CDR2 FQNEAQ (reference sequence). The V gene lost 1 base and the J gene lost 0 bases, with 1 base spanning the gap. CDR3 sequence (DNA): TGTGCCAGCAGCTTAGGCTCTGGAAACACCATATATTTT. Translation: CASSLGSGNTIYF.

The chain employs TRBV5-1 and TRBJ2-1, with 7 positions matching TRBD2. The CDR3 contains 15 residues. J gave up 10 bases and V 0 bases, and 10 bases lay outside the gene matches. Germline V gene lookup returns CDR1 SGHRS and CDR2 YFSETQ. Here the CDR3 reads CASSLAGGSILEQFF. CDR3 sequence (DNA): TGCGCCAGCAGCTTGGCGGGGGGTTCCATTCTGGAGCAGTTCTTC. The full variable domain, in which reference TRBV5-1 and TRBJ2-1 provide the parts outside the CDR3, is KAGVTQTPRYLIKTRGQQVTLSCSPISGHRSVSWYQQTPGQGLQFLFEYFSETQRNKGNFPGRFSGRQFSNSRSEMNVSTLELGDSALYLCASSLAGGSILEQFFGPGTRLTVL.

This clone was seen a handful of times. The chain has TRBV5-1 and TRBJ2-1; 7 bases are a match to TRBD1. J was trimmed by 9 bases and V by 3 bases; bases with no gene match: 3. The germline V gene has CDR1 SGHRS and CDR2 YFSETQ. The CDR3 extends over 12 amino acids. The CDR3 DNA reads TGCGCCAGCAGCTGGGGACAGTCTGAGCAGTTCTTC. Its protein is CASSWGQSEQFF.

V and J are TRBV5-1 and TRBJ1-2, with 7 bases identical to TRBD1. J was trimmed by 4 bases and V by 4 bases; bases with no gene match: 7. Per germline, CDR1 SGHRS and CDR2 YFSETQ. This CDR3 region has 14 residues. The CDR3, as DNA: TGCGCCAGCAGCCCCGGGACAGCCCTCTATGGCTACACCTTC. Protein sequence: CASSPGTALYGYTF.

V gene TRBV5-6 combines with J gene TRBJ1-2, with a possible D match to TRBD1 (5 bases). This CDR3 contains 16 residues. V was clipped by 2 bases and J by 6 bases, with 20 bases between them. The V gene's germline CDR1 is SGHDT and CDR2 YYEEEE. CDR3 sequence: CASSFYLRRGEDGYTF. The CDR3 DNA reads TGTGCCAGCAGCTTTTACCTTCGAAGGGGCGAGGATGGCTACACCTTC.

The chain carries TRBV2 and TRBJ1-1; D gene unclear. The ends were cut back, 5 bases at V and 1 base at J, with 11 bases in the middle. This CDR3 has 14 residues. The germline V gene has CDR1 SNHLY and CDR2 FYNNEI. The DNA for the CDR3 is TGTGCCAGCAGTCGGTGGCCTGAGAACACTGAAGCTTTCTTT. Protein: CASSRWPENTEAFF. Together with reference TRBV2 and TRBJ1-1, the CDR3 gives the full variable domain: EPEVTQTPSHQVTQMGQEVILRCVPISNHLYFYWYRQILGQKVEFLVSFYNNEISEKSEIFDDQFSVERPDGSNFTLKIRSTKLEDSAMYFCASSRWPENTEAFFGQGTRLTVV.

The rearrangement links TRBV10-3 to TRBJ1-1; D is unclear. This CDR3 spans 14 amino acids. Between the trimmed V and J ends, which lost 4 bases and 1 base, there was a span of 10 bases. Looked up from germline, CDR1 is ENHRY and CDR2 is SYGVKD. Written as DNA, the CDR3 is TGTGCCATCAGTGGGAGCATTCGGAACACTGAAGCTTTCTTT. Translation: CAISGSIRNTEAFF.

This rearrangement joins TRBV27 to TRBJ2-7; no firm D call. Germline CDR1 and CDR2: MNHEY and SMNVEV (reference sequence). Deletions cut 0 bases from V and 6 bases from J, with 12 bases between. The CDR3 spans 14 residues. The CDR3 sequence: CASSLSLGLGEQYF. CDR3 coding DNA: TGTGCCAGCAGTTTATCGTTAGGGCTCGGCGAGCAGTACTTC.

This clone was seen just once. The chain links TRBV29-1 to TRBJ1-1; 10 bases align to TRBD1. The V gene end was trimmed by 7 bases and the J gene end by 6 bases; junction bases not matched to a gene: 14. This CDR3 is 15 amino acids long. Germline CDR1 SQVTM, CDR2 ANQGSEA. The CDR3 DNA follows: TGCAGCGCCGGAAGGACAGGGGGGCCCGGAGCTGAAGCTTTCTTT. As protein: CSAGRTGGPGAEAFF.

The chain has TRBV7-9 and TRBJ1-2; D call uncertain. This CDR3 has 12 amino acids. V was cut by 5 bases and J by 12 bases, with 16 bases left in between. Per the germline V gene, CDR1 is SEHNR and CDR2 is FQNEAQ (reference sequence). The CDR3: CASSPNPQKHTF. The DNA of the CDR3 is TGTGCCAGCAGCCCAAACCCCCAGAAACACACCTTC.

The chain employs TRBV19 and TRBJ1-2; the D is unclear. Trimming shortened V by 5 bases and J by 5 bases, and 6 bases separated the two germline ends. CDR3 size: 11 residues. In germline, CDR1 is LNHDA, CDR2 SQIVND (reference sequence). This CDR3 reads CASSGGYGYTF. The CDR3 DNA reads TGTGCCAGTAGTGGCGGATATGGCTACACCTTC.

The chain employs TRBV10-2 and TRBJ1-1, with unresolved D. Germline lookup yields CDR1 WSHSY and CDR2 SAAADI. The CDR3 covers 10 residues. V was trimmed by 8 bases and J by 4 bases, leaving 5 bases between them. In DNA, the CDR3 is TGCGCCAGCTCTGGCACTGAAGCTTTCTTT. This encodes CASSGTEAFF.

The rearrangement uses TRBV6-5 and TRBJ1-1; the D gene is possibly TRBD1 (6 bases). The length of the CDR3 is 12 residues. CDR1 MNHEY and CDR2 SVGAGI come from the germline V gene. V was pared by 9 bases and J by 8 bases, with 16 bases between. CDR3 residues: CASQGLGDEAFF. As DNA, the CDR3 is TGTGCCAGTCAGGGGTTGGGGGACGAAGCTTTCTTT.

The V call is TRBV7-2, the J call TRBJ1-6, with D perhaps TRBD1 (5 bases). The CDR3 loop spans 13 amino acids. V lost 5 bases and J lost 7, with 9 bases in between. Germline V gives CDR1 SGHTA, CDR2 FQGNSA. CDR3 loop: CASSPGPNSPLHF. The CDR3 coding sequence is TGTGCCAGCAGCCCAGGGCCAAATTCACCCCTCCACTTT.